These 31 T cell receptor beta chains came from one sample sequenced in a study of a mutant IDH1 vaccine in newly diagnosed glioma. Sequencing was performed with immunoSEQ multiplex PCR; in TCRdb, only in-frame clones are kept and a portion is missing. The sample records nearly 50,000 clones, about 88% being singletons. Their specific antigens are unknown. Time point: week 47, end of study. Topical imiquimod was applied with each vaccine dose, which held 300 ug of mutant IDH1 20-mer peptide. The source was PBMCs, collected from a glioma patient whose treatment included an IDH1 peptide vaccine. The receptors come from a woman aged 25-40 years with glioma. Some clones in this sample may be carry-over from other donors' samples.

The chain employs TRBV9 and TRBJ2-1; 7 positions agree with TRBD2. In germline, CDR1 is SGDLS, CDR2 YYNGEE. This CDR3 region has 15 residues. V lost 2 bases and J lost 2; bases outside the gene matches: 4. The DNA of the CDR3 is TGTGCCAGCAGCGTCAGCGGGACCACCTACAATGAGCAGTTCTTC. Encoded protein: CASSVSGTTYNEQFF.

The rearrangement links TRBV9 to TRBJ2-7, with a tentative D call TRBD1 (6 bases). Trimming shortened V by 0 bases and J by 4 bases, and 11 bases separated the two germline ends. Germline V gene lookup returns CDR1 SGDLS and CDR2 YYNGEE. This CDR3 spans 14 amino acids. The CDR3 nucleotides are TGTGCCAGCAGCGTAGGTGGACAGCCTTACGAGCAGTACTTC. As protein: CASSVGGQPYEQYF.

The chain carries TRBV14 and TRBJ2-7; 8 bases fit TRBD1. This CDR3 has 15 amino acids. J was trimmed by 3 bases and V by 3 bases; bases with no gene match: 7. Per germline, CDR1 SGHDN and CDR2 FVKESK. As DNA, the CDR3 is TGTGCCAGCAGCCAGCCGGGACAGGCGCTCTACGAGCAGTACTTC. This codes for CASSQPGQALYEQYF. The entire variable domain, with the rest obtained from reference TRBV14 and TRBJ2-7, is as follows: EAGVTQFPSHSVIEKGQTVTLRCDPISGHDNLYWYRRVMGKEIKFLLHFVKESKQDESGMPNNRFLAERTGGTYSTLKVQPAELEDSGVYFCASSQPGQALYEQYFGPGTRLTVT.

The genes are TRBV6-1 and TRBJ1-1; D is undetermined. Germline V gene data show CDR1 as MNHNS and CDR2 as SASEGT. There are 13 residues in the CDR3. The germline V and J ends were trimmed by 6 bases and 1 base, with 9 bases remaining between them. The CDR3 nucleotides are TGTGCCAGCAGGTTAAAGACGAACACTGAAGCTTTCTTT. Protein product: CASRLKTNTEAFF.

The chain couples TRBV18 to TRBJ1-2; D unclear. CDR3 length: 12 amino acids. Germline loops: CDR1 KGHSH, CDR2 LQKENI. With 1 base removed from V and 6 bases from J, the gap between germline ends came to 6 bases. The CDR3 DNA reads as TGTGCCAGCTCACCACTTAATAATGGCTACACCTTC. Translation gives CASSPLNNGYTF.

This chain connects TRBV27 to TRBJ2-3; D gene ambiguous. The germline CDR1 and CDR2 sequences are MNHEY and SMNVEV (reference sequence). The CDR3 is made up of 14 amino acids. Trimming took 8 bases from V and 0 from J, leaving 12 bases between them. CDR3 sequence (DNA): TGTGCCAGCTTGCCAGCCTCTAGCACAGATACGCAGTATTTT. It specifies CASLPASSTDTQYF.

The chain uses TRBV15 and TRBJ2-5; D not resolved. The CDR3 is 13 residues long. The ends were cut back, 3 bases at V and 2 bases at J, with 7 bases in the middle. Germline assignment: CDR1 LNHNV and CDR2 YYDKDF (reference sequence). The CDR3 loop is CATSRDEQETQYF. The DNA of the CDR3 is TGTGCCACCAGCAGGGACGAGCAAGAGACCCAGTACTTC.

J is TRBJ1-1 and V is TRBV2, with D unclear. The germline V gene has CDR1 SNHLY and CDR2 FYNNEI. V shed 6 bases and J shed 5 bases, with 10 bases lying between them. The CDR3 runs to 12 residues. CDR3 amino acids: CASSTLGTEAFF. DNA of the CDR3: TGTGCCAGCAGCACCTTGGGGACTGAAGCTTTCTTT.

The chain employs TRBV7-3 and TRBJ2-3; D call uncertain. The CDR3 sequence is 13 residues long. Germline V lookup: CDR1 SGHTA, CDR2 FQGTGA. V lost 3 bases to trimming and J lost 3 bases, with 7 bases between them. DNA of the CDR3: TGTGCCAGCAGCTTTGGCGGAACAGATACGCAGTATTTT. Protein product: CASSFGGTDTQYF.

The V and J genes are TRBV19 and TRBJ2-7, with 10 bases matching TRBD1. The CDR3 totals 14 residues. The germline V gene has CDR1 LNHDA and CDR2 SQIVND (reference sequence). V gave up 3 bases and J gave up 2 bases; unmatched junction bases: 1. Written as DNA, the CDR3 is TGTGCCAGTAGTATGGGGACAGGGGCCTACGAGCAGTACTTC. Protein sequence: CASSMGTGAYEQYF.

This rearrangement joins TRBV7-8 to TRBJ1-4; TRBD1 is a possible D gene (5 bases). Deletions cut 1 base from V and 0 bases from J, with 15 bases between. The germline V gene encodes CDR1 SGHVS and CDR2 FQNEAQ. The CDR3 spans 18 residues. The CDR3, as DNA: TGTGCCAGCAGCTTAGGGAATGAGGGGAGGCCAACTAATGAAAAACTGTTTTTT. This gives the protein CASSLGNEGRPTNEKLFF.

The V and J genes are TRBV19 and TRBJ1-1; weak D call: TRBD1 (6 bases). V gave up 3 bases and J gave up 4 bases, with 12 bases separating them. Germline lookup yields CDR1 LNHDA and CDR2 SQIVND (reference sequence). The CDR3 is 14 residues long. The CDR3 DNA reads as TGTGCCAGTAGTATCTTGGGGGCAGGCACTGAAGCTTTCTTT. Its protein is CASSILGAGTEAFF. Full variable domain (outside the CDR3, taken from reference TRBV19 and TRBJ1-1): DGGITQSPKYLFRKEGQNVTLSCEQNLNHDAMYWYRQDPGQGLRLIYYSQIVNDFQKGDIAEGYSVSREKKESFPLTVTSAQKNPTAFYLCASSILGAGTEAFFGQGTRLTVV.

The rearrangement uses TRBV9 and TRBJ1-4, with D possibly matching TRBD1 (5 bases). Trimming cost V 4 bases and J 5 bases, with 15 bases left between them. There are 15 residues in the CDR3. Germline assignment: CDR1 SGDLS and CDR2 YYNGEE. This CDR3 is CASSNGRRVNEKLFF. DNA of the CDR3: TGTGCCAGCAGCAACGGACGCAGGGTCAATGAAAAACTGTTTTTT.

The chain is built from TRBV5-8 and TRBJ1-3, with D possibly TRBD1 on 5 matching bases. Germline V CDR1 and CDR2: SGHTS, YDEGEE. With 0 bases removed from V and 4 bases from J, the gap between germline ends came to 8 bases. The CDR3 totals 14 residues. In DNA, the CDR3 is TGTGCCAGCAGCTTGGAAGGGGTCGGAAACACCATATATTTT. This gives the protein CASSLEGVGNTIYF. The full variable domain, in which reference TRBV5-8 and TRBJ1-3 provide the parts outside the CDR3, is EAGVTQSPTHLIKTRGQQATLRCSPISGHTSVYWYQQALGLGLQFLLWYDEGEERNRGNFPPRFSGRQFPNYSSELNVNALELEDSALYLCASSLEGVGNTIYFGEGSWLTVV.

The chain carries TRBV27 and TRBJ2-1, with 10 bases lining up with TRBD2. J gave up 1 base and V 5 bases, and 5 bases lay outside the gene matches. Germline V lookup: CDR1 MNHEY, CDR2 SMNVEV (reference sequence). There are 16 residues in the CDR3. The CDR3 nucleotides are TGTGCCAGCAGTCCCTTTAGCGGGAGGTCCTACAATGAGCAGTTCTTC. Translated: CASSPFSGRSYNEQFF.

The gene calls are TRBV11-2 and TRBJ2-6; 8 bases align to TRBD2. Germline values: CDR1 SGHAT, CDR2 FQNNGV. The CDR3 extends over 19 amino acids. The V gene end was trimmed by 1 base and the J gene end by 0 bases; junction bases not matched to a gene: 8. The CDR3 sequence: CASSLGAWRGDSGANVLTF. In DNA form, the CDR3 reads TGTGCCAGCAGCTTAGGTGCGTGGCGGGGGGACTCTGGGGCCAACGTCCTGACTTTC.

The rearrangement uses TRBV11-1 and TRBJ1-2, with TRBD1 matching over 10 bases. Germline CDR1 reads SGHAT; CDR2 reads FQDESV (reference sequence). The CDR3 sequence is 16 residues long. V was pared by 5 bases and J by 5 bases, with 11 bases of the junction left unmatched. CDR3 in amino acids: CASSRDRGPSSYGYTF. The CDR3 DNA sequence: TGTGCCAGCAGCCGCGACAGGGGGCCTTCCTCTTATGGCTACACCTTC.

The chain couples TRBV10-3 to TRBJ2-7; 12 positions agree with TRBD1. Germline values: CDR1 ENHRY, CDR2 SYGVKD. The CDR3 has 19 amino acids. V trimming: 2 bases; J trimming: 4 bases; junction bases outside the gene matches: 15. The chain's CDR3 is CAISERTKSRDRGLYEQYF. The DNA for the CDR3 is TGTGCCATCAGTGAGAGAACAAAATCCCGGGACAGGGGGCTGTACGAGCAGTACTTC.

The chain's CDR3 is CASSPGTPEQYF. In nucleotides, the CDR3 is TGTGCCAGCAGCCCAGGGACTCCCGAGCAGTACTTC. V and J are TRBV5-4 and TRBJ2-7, with a weak D call TRBD2 (6 bases). The CDR3 totals 12 residues. In germline, CDR1 is SGHNT, CDR2 YYREEE (reference sequence). V gave up 4 bases and J gave up 6 bases, with 11 bases separating them.

The chain couples TRBV6-6 to TRBJ2-5; D is perhaps TRBD1 or TRBD2 (7 bases each). Germline V CDR1 and CDR2: MNHNY, SVGAGI (reference sequence). The CDR3 totals 16 residues. The V end was cut by 2 bases, the J end by 5 bases, with 18 bases between. This chain's CDR3 is CASSYPPGGAGETQYF. CDR3 DNA: TGTGCCAGCAGTTACCCGCCAGGGGGAGCGGGGGAGACCCAGTACTTC.

The rearrangement joins TRBV7-6 to TRBJ2-1; TRBD2 aligns across 12 bases. J gave up 4 bases and V 2 bases, and 3 bases lay outside the gene matches. The germline V gene has CDR1 SGHVS and CDR2 FNYEAQ. The CDR3 runs to 16 residues. CDR3 protein: CASSLLAGGDYNEQFF. The CDR3 DNA follows: TGTGCCAGCAGCTTACTAGCGGGAGGGGATTACAATGAGCAGTTCTTC.

The chain employs TRBV7-8 and TRBJ2-1; D possibly corresponds to TRBD1 (5 bases). Trimming pared 0 bases from V and 4 bases from J, leaving 22 bases between. Germline V gene data show CDR1 as SGHVS and CDR2 as FQNEAQ. The CDR3 covers 19 residues. CDR3 DNA sequence: TGTGCCAGCAGCTTAGCGAGCCTGTATACAGGCTCAGCATACAATGAGCAGTTCTTC. Translation: CASSLASLYTGSAYNEQFF.

V gene TRBV19 combines with J gene TRBJ1-4; TRBD1 might be the D (5 bases). This CDR3 is 17 amino acids long. Trimming cost V 3 bases and J 8 bases, with 22 bases left between them. The germline V gene has CDR1 LNHDA and CDR2 SQIVND (reference sequence). CDR3 bases: TGTGCCAGTAGTATGGTCCCTTGGCGGGGGGTGGACGAAAAACTGTTTTTT. It is translated as CASSMVPWRGVDEKLFF.

As concerns this clone: Other DNA sequences in the same sample also yield this CDR3. The chain couples TRBV11-2 to TRBJ1-5, with D perhaps TRBD1 (5 bases). Trimming shortened V by 0 bases and J by 1 base, and 7 bases separated the two germline ends. Germline CDR1 SGHAT, CDR2 FQNNGV. This CDR3 region has 15 residues. In DNA, the CDR3 is TGTGCCAGCAGCTTAGACGGGGGAAGCAATCAGCCCCAGCATTTT. It is translated as CASSLDGGSNQPQHF.

The V and J genes are TRBV19 and TRBJ1-5; D gene unclear. The germline V and J ends were trimmed by 5 bases and 3 bases, with 8 bases remaining between them. This CDR3 contains 13 residues. Germline V gene sequence: CDR1 LNHDA, CDR2 SQIVND (reference sequence). The CDR3 DNA reads TGTGCCAGTAGTGTCCAGCACAATCAGCCCCAGCATTTT. Translating it yields CASSVQHNQPQHF.

The chain is built from TRBV7-9 and TRBJ2-7, with 9 nucleotides matching TRBD2. CDR3 size: 14 residues. V lost 5 bases, J lost 2 bases, and 4 bases stayed unmatched. CDR1 SEHNR and CDR2 FQNEAQ come from the germline V gene (reference sequence). The CDR3 sequence: CASSLQRGAYEQYF. The CDR3 nucleotides read TGTGCCAGCAGCCTCCAGCGGGGGGCCTACGAGCAGTACTTC.

J is TRBJ2-7 and V is TRBV18; the D gene is possibly TRBD1 (5 bases). Looked up from germline, CDR1 is KGHSH and CDR2 is LQKENI. Trimming removed 6 bases from V and 3 bases from J, with 24 bases in between. The CDR3 consists of 17 residues. In DNA, the CDR3 is TGTGCCAGCTCCCCCACCAACAGACAGATCCCTAGCTACGAGCAGTACTTC. Amino acid sequence: CASSPTNRQIPSYEQYF.

The chain uses TRBV2 and TRBJ1-5, with D possibly being TRBD1 (5 bases). With 4 bases removed from V and 7 bases from J, the gap between germline ends came to 20 bases. The CDR3 is 16 amino acids. Germline V gene sequence: CDR1 SNHLY, CDR2 FYNNEI. The DNA of the CDR3 is TGTGCCAGCAGTGCTTTTCTGACGGGGGGGGAACAGCCCCAGCATTTT. Encoded protein: CASSAFLTGGEQPQHF.

The chain employs TRBV2 and TRBJ2-1; 13 bases line up with TRBD2. The trim removed 10 bases at V and 7 bases at J, leaving 7 bases unmatched. CDR3 size: 14 residues. Germline assignment: CDR1 SNHLY and CDR2 FYNNEI. The CDR3 DNA sequence: TGTGCCACCGCGGGACTAGCGGGAACTAATGAGCAGTTCTTC. It yields the protein CATAGLAGTNEQFF.

This clone was detected a few times. The genes are TRBV5-5 and TRBJ2-7; 9 bases are a match to TRBD1. The V segment lost 0 bases and the J segment 6 bases; nucleotides outside the gene matches: 13. Per germline, CDR1 SGHKS and CDR2 YYEKEE (reference sequence). The CDR3 length is 17 residues. The CDR3 spells CASSLVDRGAILSEQYF. CDR3 sequence (DNA): TGTGCCAGCAGCTTGGTTGACAGGGGGGCTATTTTGAGCGAGCAGTACTTC.

This chain joins TRBV5-1 and TRBJ2-2, with D tentatively TRBD2 (7 bases). The germline V gene encodes CDR1 SGHRS and CDR2 YFSETQ. The CDR3 length is 16 residues. The V end was cut by 0 bases, the J end by 5 bases, with 14 bases between. In DNA form, the CDR3 reads TGCGCCAGCAGCTTGGGCGGGGGCGCTTATACCGGGGAGCTGTTTTTT. Amino acids: CASSLGGGAYTGELFF.